This TCR beta chain was recorded in a study of shared clonotypes between healthy human individuals. Using about 220 ng DNA, approximately 30,000 T cell genomes, the sorted-subset replicate PCRs were run. Sequencing used immunoSEQ multiplex PCR; TCRdb keeps in-frame clones, though not all of them. The data hold fewer than 1.6 million clones, with 98% to 99% observed a single time. CDR3 size: 12 residues. The ends were cut back, 4 bases at V and 8 bases at J, with 12 bases in the middle. The germline V gene encodes CDR1 SGHRS and CDR2 YFSETQ. The receptor was isolated from a man aged 30 to 45 in good health. The V call is TRBV5-1, the J call TRBJ2-5; D gene ambiguous. Source material: naive CD4+ T cells sorted from blood. Documented subset: CD45RA+ positively selected. This chain's CDR3 is CASSLDWATQYF. CDR3 bases: TGCGCCAGCAGCCTGGATTGGGCTACCCAGTACTTC.